This T cell receptor (beta chain) appears in the sequencing data of a study of blood T cell repertoires in COVID-19. V was clipped by 4 bases and J by 7 bases, with 20 bases between them. Germline CDR1 SEHNR, CDR2 FQNEAQ (reference sequence). This CDR3 has 15 residues. Assay: immunoSEQ multiplex PCR; the TCRdb copy retains only in-frame clones and omits some. The data show roughly 220,000 clones, about four fifths seen once. Specimen: peripheral blood. The V and J genes are TRBV7-9 and TRBJ2-7; possible D gene TRBD1, 6 bases. The clonotype was recovered from a woman under 40 who had recovered from COVID-19. This CDR3 is CASSSENRVLGEQYF. DNA for the CDR3: TGTGCCAGCAGCTCAGAGAACAGGGTCCTTGGGGAGCAGTACTTC.